The entry that follows covers one TCR beta chain sequence. PCR primers comprised 60 Vbeta and 13 Jbeta primers. Generated by immunoSEQ multiplex PCR, the TCRdb table keeps only in-frame clones and is missing some. The sample yields about 210,000 clones, roughly 82% seen once. This record belongs to a study of cytomegalovirus exposure and HLA in healthy donors. Germline V lookup: CDR1 MNHNS, CDR2 SASEGT. The V gene end was trimmed by 4 bases and the J gene end by 0 bases; junction bases not matched to a gene: 0. This CDR3 comprises 14 residues. This TCR was recovered from a man aged 35 to 55 in good health and CMV-seropositive. The chain uses TRBV6-1 and TRBJ2-4; 7 bases map to TRBD2. Sample: PBMCs. The CDR3 DNA follows: TGTGCCAGCAGTGCGGGGGGAGCCAAAAACATTCAGTACTTC. Translating it yields CASSAGGAKNIQYF.